Shown below are 8 T cell receptor beta chains from a single sample sequenced in a study of shared clonotypes between healthy human individuals. Clones were sequenced by immunoSEQ multiplex PCR, and TCRdb holds only the in-frame ones, with some missing. The repertoire holds a few million clones, around 95% seen once, with roughly 0.13% in the top ten. The sample taken for sequencing was naive CD4+ T cells sorted from blood. The subset here: CD45RA+ positively selected. Receptor source: a young man in good health.

The rearrangement joins TRBV25-1 to TRBJ1-1, with TRBD1 identical over 9 bases. The CDR3 has 15 residues. Germline loops: CDR1 MGHDK, CDR2 SYGVNS. With 4 bases clipped from V and 1 base from J, the junction kept 4 bases outside the gene matches. The CDR3 loop is CASSAPGQGNTEAFF. The DNA for the CDR3 is TGTGCCAGCAGTGCACCGGGACAGGGGAACACTGAAGCTTTCTTT.

The chain links TRBV28 to TRBJ2-4, with D tentatively TRBD1 or TRBD2 (6 bases each). Trimming shortened V by 6 bases and J by 7 bases, and 19 bases separated the two germline ends. The CDR3 has 15 amino acids. CDR1 and CDR2 (germline): MDHEN, SYDVKM. The CDR3 DNA sequence: TGTGCCAGCAGCCCGGGGGCGGGTCGTGGGAACATTCAGTACTTC. It encodes CASSPGAGRGNIQYF.

This chain connects TRBV6-5 to TRBJ1-2; D uncertain. This CDR3 region has 14 residues. Germline V CDR1 and CDR2: MNHEY, SVGAGI. V was clipped by 2 bases and J by 5 bases, with 12 bases between them. CDR3 loop: CASSYQANSYGYTF. The CDR3 DNA follows: TGTGCCAGCAGTTACCAGGCAAACTCGTATGGCTACACCTTC.

The chain employs TRBV5-1 and TRBJ2-2; perhaps TRBD2 as D (5 bases). V lost 0 bases to trimming and J lost 7 bases, with 10 bases between them. The CDR3 runs 14 residues. Germline V gives CDR1 SGHRS, CDR2 YFSETQ. CDR3 sequence reads: CASSLAQRGGELFF. The CDR3 DNA sequence: TGCGCCAGCAGCTTGGCCCAACGGGGCGGGGAGCTGTTTTTT.

The chain is built from TRBV11-2 and TRBJ2-3; 8 bases are a match to TRBD2. Germline trimming cut 3 bases from V and 2 bases from J; bases unmatched to any gene: 13. The CDR3 has 18 residues. Germline loops: CDR1 SGHAT, CDR2 FQNNGV. The CDR3 loop is CASSFLWASGGHTDTQYF. The CDR3 nucleotides read TGTGCCAGCAGCTTCCTCTGGGCGAGCGGGGGTCACACAGATACGCAGTATTTT.

V gene TRBV10-3 combines with J gene TRBJ2-3; D is perhaps TRBD2 (6 bases). Germline V gives CDR1 ENHRY, CDR2 SYGVKD. Trimming pared 3 bases from V and 3 bases from J, leaving 10 bases between. The CDR3 covers 14 residues. The CDR3 bases are TGTGCCATCAGTGAACCGGGAGCAACAGATACGCAGTATTTT. As protein: CAISEPGATDTQYF.

V and J are TRBV6-1 and TRBJ2-1; maybe TRBD2 (5 bases). CDR1 and CDR2 (germline): MNHNS, SASEGT. There are 11 residues in the CDR3. Trimming removed 10 bases at V and 4 bases at J, with 8 bases between. The CDR3 DNA reads as TGTGCCACCTCGGGGTACAATGAGCAGTTCTTC. It codes for CATSGYNEQFF.

The V call is TRBV7-2, the J call TRBJ2-1, with 7 positions matching TRBD2. The CDR3 runs to 16 residues. V dropped 0 bases and J dropped 3; count of bases not matched to a gene: 5. From germline, CDR1 is SGHTA and CDR2 FQGNSA. Here the CDR3 DNA reads TGTGCCAGCAGCTTAGCTACTGGGGGGGTCTACAATGAGCAGTTCTTC. Translating gives CASSLATGGVYNEQFF.